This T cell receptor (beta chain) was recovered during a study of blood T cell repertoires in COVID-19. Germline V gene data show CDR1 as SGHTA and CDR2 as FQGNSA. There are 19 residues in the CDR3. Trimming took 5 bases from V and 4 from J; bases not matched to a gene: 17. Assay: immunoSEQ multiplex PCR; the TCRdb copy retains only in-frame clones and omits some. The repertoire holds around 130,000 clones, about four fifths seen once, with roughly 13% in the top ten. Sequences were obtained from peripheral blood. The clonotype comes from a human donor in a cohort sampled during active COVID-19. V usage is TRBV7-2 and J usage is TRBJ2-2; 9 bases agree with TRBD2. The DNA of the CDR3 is TGTGCCAGCAGCCCTCCCGCTGGGGCGCGGGGGGGTGGCACCGGGGAGCTGTTTTTT. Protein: CASSPPAGARGGGTGELFF.